The clone carrying this T cell receptor (beta chain) was recorded only once. Other nucleotide sequences in the sample specify the same CDR3. The sample comes from a study of blood T cell repertoires in COVID-19. Study context: T cells, B-cell-depleted T cells, or PBMCs supplied cDNA or gDNA.

The CDR3 length is 13 residues. The V end lost 6 bases, the J end lost 0 bases, and 8 bases lay between the germline ends. TCRdb's table, derived via immunoSEQ multiplex PCR, lists solely in-frame clones and lacks some. In the table there are some 150,000 clones, 70% to 85% of which are singletons. The chain joins TRBV12-3 or TRBV12-4 to TRBJ1-1; no firm D call. The TCR originated in a man aged 60 to 75 with COVID-19, enrolled during active disease. The sequenced material came from peripheral blood. The CDR3 bases are TGTGCCAGCAGCCTGAGCATGAACACTGAAGCTTTCTTT. Translation: CASSLSMNTEAFF.